The 6 T cell receptor beta chains listed next were all sequenced from one sample in a study of cytomegalovirus exposure and HLA in healthy donors. Both 60 Vbeta primers and 13 Jbeta primers went into the PCR. Sequencing was performed with immunoSEQ multiplex PCR; in TCRdb, only in-frame clones are kept and a portion is missing. The sample yields around 150,000 clones, roughly 85% seen once. The sequenced sample was PBMCs. The receptor source for this set is a man aged 35-49 years in good health and CMV-seronegative.

This chain links TRBV5-1 with TRBJ2-1; TRBD2 is a possible D gene (7 bases). This CDR3 has 18 residues. Germline V CDR1 and CDR2: SGHRS, YFSETQ. The germline V and J ends were trimmed by 1 base and 7 bases, with 24 bases remaining between them. CDR3 amino acids: CASSLRGGERYTGNEQFF. DNA for the CDR3: TGCGCCAGCAGCTTGAGGGGGGGGGAAAGGTACACTGGGAATGAGCAGTTCTTC.

This clone was counted a few times. The rearrangement uses TRBV6-5 and TRBJ2-1; 8 bases line up with TRBD2. V lost 2 bases to trimming and J lost 3 bases; unmatched junction nucleotides: 0. The CDR3 totals 14 residues. Germline V gives CDR1 MNHEY, CDR2 SVGAGI. Here the CDR3 reads CASSYTSGYNEQFF. CDR3 in DNA: TGTGCCAGCAGTTACACTAGCGGCTACAATGAGCAGTTCTTC.

This sequence joins TRBV30 and TRBJ2-2; D unclear. This CDR3 is 19 amino acids long. From germline, CDR1 is GTSNPN and CDR2 SVGIG (reference sequence). V gave up 0 bases and J gave up 2 bases, with 22 bases separating them. Written as DNA, the CDR3 is TGTGCCTGGAGTGTTAAGCTGAACAGCCAGTGGCGTAACACCGGGGAGCTGTTTTTT. It yields the protein CAWSVKLNSQWRNTGELFF.

The chain has TRBV7-2 and TRBJ2-5; TRBD1 is a possible D gene (5 bases). The V end lost 5 bases, the J end lost 5 bases, and 18 bases lay between the germline ends. CDR1 is SGHTA and CDR2 is FQGNSA in the germline V gene. There are 15 residues in the CDR3. The CDR3 nucleotides are TGTGCCAGCAGCCGGCGGCAGGGAATTGTCGAGACCCAGTACTTC. Its translation is CASSRRQGIVETQYF.

The V gene is TRBV11-2, the J gene TRBJ2-1; 11 nucleotides line up with TRBD2. Germline CDR1 reads SGHAT; CDR2 reads FQNNGV. The J segment lost 6 bases and the V segment lost 0 bases, leaving 7 bases of the junction unmatched. The CDR3 length is 17 residues. CDR3 nucleotide sequence: TGTGCCAGCAGCTTAGATCGGCTAGCGGGAGGAGGCAATGAGCAGTTCTTC. Its translation is CASSLDRLAGGGNEQFF.

The J gene is TRBJ2-1, the V gene TRBV5-6, with 7 bases that match TRBD2. Germline V gene lookup returns CDR1 SGHDT and CDR2 YYEEEE. Trimming removed 1 base from V and 5 bases from J; junction bases left unmatched: 3. The CDR3 totals 14 residues. The CDR3 here is CASSLRLAHNEQFF. In DNA form, the CDR3 reads TGTGCCAGCAGCTTGCGACTAGCCCACAATGAGCAGTTCTTC. The entire variable domain, with the rest obtained from reference TRBV5-6 and TRBJ2-1, is as follows: DAGVTQSPTHLIKTRGQQVTLRCSPKSGHDTVSWYQQALGQGPQFIFQYYEEEERQRGNFPDRFSGHQFPNYSSELNVNALLLGDSALYLCASSLRLAHNEQFFGPGTRLTVL.